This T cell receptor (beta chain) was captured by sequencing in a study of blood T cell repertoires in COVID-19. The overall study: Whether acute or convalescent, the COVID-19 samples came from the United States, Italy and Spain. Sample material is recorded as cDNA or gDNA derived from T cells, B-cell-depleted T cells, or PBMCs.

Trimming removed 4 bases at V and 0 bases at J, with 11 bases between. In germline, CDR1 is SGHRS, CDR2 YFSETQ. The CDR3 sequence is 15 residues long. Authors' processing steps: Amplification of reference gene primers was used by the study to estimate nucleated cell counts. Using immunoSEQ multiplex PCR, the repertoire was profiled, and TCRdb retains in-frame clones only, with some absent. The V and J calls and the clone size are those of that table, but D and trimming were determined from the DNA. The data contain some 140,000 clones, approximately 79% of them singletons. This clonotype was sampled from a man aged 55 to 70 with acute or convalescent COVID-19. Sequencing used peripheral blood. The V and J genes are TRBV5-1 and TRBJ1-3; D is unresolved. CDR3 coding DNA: TGCGCCAGCAGCAGAACCATCGGCTCTGGAAACACCATATATTTT. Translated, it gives CASSRTIGSGNTIYF. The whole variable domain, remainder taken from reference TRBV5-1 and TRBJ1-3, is KAGVTQTPRYLIKTRGQQVTLSCSPISGHRSVSWYQQTPGQGLQFLFEYFSETQRNKGNFPGRFSGRQFSNSRSEMNVSTLELGDSALYLCASSRTIGSGNTIYFGEGSWLTVV.